One sample yielded the 21 T cell receptor beta chains listed below, sequenced in a study of CD8+ T cells in alopecia areata. Noted treatment: oral pan-JAK inhibitor, 5-10 mg twice daily. Once RNA had been extracted, it was reverse transcribed into cDNA to act as the sequencing template. TCRdb keeps only in-frame clones here, not all; method: immunoSEQ multiplex PCR. This repertoire shows more than 150,000 clones, about 60% found once; its top ten account for around 12%. The sequences come from CD8+ T cells sorted from blood, collected at week 24, from a patient treated with tofacitinib. The receptors derive from a human donor with alopecia areata.

The gene calls are TRBV28 and TRBJ2-1; D remains ambiguous. In germline, CDR1 is MDHEN, CDR2 SYDVKM. V lost 10 bases and J 8 bases, leaving 9 bases between the germline ends. The length of the CDR3 is 10 residues. This CDR3 is CATEFDEQFF. The CDR3 DNA follows: TGTGCCACCGAATTCGATGAGCAGTTCTTC. Combining the CDR3 with reference TRBV28 and TRBJ2-1 gives the whole variable domain DVKVTQSSRYLVKRTGEKVFLECVQDMDHENMFWYRQDPGLGLRLIYFSYDVKMKEKGDIPEGYSVSREKKERFSLILESASTNQTSMYLCATEFDEQFFGPGTRLTVL.

The CDR3 bases are TGCAGCGCCCGCGGTAACGCTGAAGCTTTCTTT. Its translation is CSARGNAEAFF. The chain uses TRBV29-1 and TRBJ1-1; D gene uncertain. From germline, CDR1 is SQVTM and CDR2 ANQGSEA. V was shortened by 7 bases and J by 6 bases, with 12 bases between the two germline ends. The CDR3 consists of 11 residues.

This chain connects TRBV19 to TRBJ2-6; 8 bases match TRBD1. There are 15 residues in the CDR3. CDR1 LNHDA and CDR2 SQIVND come from the germline V gene (reference sequence). V lost 6 bases and J lost 4; bases outside the gene matches: 5. The CDR3 DNA sequence: TGTGCCAGTAGCGCCAGGGGGCTAGGGGCCAACGTCCTGACTTTC. The encoded protein is CASSARGLGANVLTF.

In its sample, this clone was seen a few times. The rearrangement joins TRBV5-1 to TRBJ2-6, with D perhaps matching TRBD1 (5 bases). From germline, CDR1 is SGHRS and CDR2 YFSETQ. This CDR3 is built from 15 residues. The V end lost 5 bases, the J end lost 0 bases, and 9 bases lay between the germline ends. CDR3 sequence reads: CASSYDSSGANVLTF. CDR3 nucleotides: TGCGCCAGCAGTTATGACAGCTCTGGGGCCAACGTCCTGACTTTC.

The chain joins TRBV4-1 to TRBJ2-2; D gene uncertain. Germline values: CDR1 MGHRA, CDR2 YSYEKL. V was clipped by 2 bases and J by 0 bases, with 4 bases between them. The CDR3 length is 14 residues. The CDR3 region is CASSQKTNTGELFF. CDR3 DNA sequence: TGCGCCAGCAGCCAAAAAACGAACACCGGGGAGCTGTTTTTT.

In DNA, the CDR3 is TGTGCCAGCGGAGGGACAGGGGGCTCCGCATTTAGTCAGCCCCAGCATTTT. This encodes CASGGTGGSAFSQPQHF. The gene calls are TRBV27 and TRBJ1-5, with TRBD1 matching 12 bases. V trimming: 8 bases; J trimming: 6 bases; junction bases outside the gene matches: 14. Germline V CDR1 and CDR2: MNHEY, SMNVEV (reference sequence). This CDR3 is built from 17 residues.

The chain employs TRBV29-1 and TRBJ1-2, with D tentatively TRBD1 (6 bases). Germline assignment: CDR1 SQVTM and CDR2 ANQGSEA. This CDR3 comprises 16 residues. V dropped 0 bases and J dropped 3 bases, with 17 bases sitting between them. DNA of the CDR3: TGCAGCGTTGAAGATCGTTGGGACAACTCTTACTATGGCTACACCTTC. It encodes CSVEDRWDNSYYGYTF.

The sample holds a few counts of this clone. V is TRBV5-6 and J is TRBJ1-1; 7 bases line up with TRBD1. Germline V lookup: CDR1 SGHDT, CDR2 YYEEEE. This CDR3 has 14 residues. After removal of 3 bases from V and 6 bases from J, the junction contained 8 bases not matched to a gene. CDR3 in amino acids: CASSSGDREAEAFF. The CDR3 DNA follows: TGTGCCAGCAGCTCCGGAGACAGGGAGGCTGAAGCTTTCTTT.

This chain connects TRBV7-6 to TRBJ2-2; D is ambiguous. Germline V gene lookup returns CDR1 SGHVS and CDR2 FNYEAQ. V was cut by 2 bases and J by 5 bases, with 6 bases left in between. The CDR3 sequence is 13 residues long. The CDR3 coding sequence is TGTGCCAGCAGCTTAAGTGTAACCGGGGAGCTGTTTTTT. Protein sequence: CASSLSVTGELFF.

This clone was observed a handful of times. The chain joins TRBV10-3 to TRBJ1-2; the D is unclear. CDR1 ENHRY and CDR2 SYGVKD come from the germline V gene. The CDR3 extends over 14 amino acids. The germline V and J ends were trimmed by 0 bases and 2 bases, with 7 bases remaining between them. Written as DNA, the CDR3 is TGTGCCATCAGTGAGTCTGGCAGGAACTATGGCTACACCTTC. This sequence encodes CAISESGRNYGYTF.

V usage is TRBV5-6 and J usage is TRBJ1-1; D unclear. The CDR3 is 13 amino acids. V was clipped by 4 bases and J by 1 base, with 8 bases between them. Germline assignment: CDR1 SGHDT and CDR2 YYEEEE. The CDR3 reads CASSVGSNTEAFF. The CDR3, as DNA: TGTGCCAGCAGCGTTGGGTCGAACACTGAAGCTTTCTTT.

This clone appeared a single time. This chain uses TRBV13 with TRBJ2-5, with D unresolved. Trimming removed 0 bases at V and 5 bases at J, with 10 bases between. Germline V gene sequence: CDR1 PRHDT, CDR2 FYEKMQ (reference sequence). This CDR3 contains 14 residues. The CDR3 DNA is TGTGCCAGCAGCTTAGGGTTCCCAGAGGAGACCCAGTACTTC. This gives the protein CASSLGFPEETQYF.

In this sample, this clone turned up a few times. The chain couples TRBV11-2 to TRBJ2-1; D gene uncertain. Germline V gene sequence: CDR1 SGHAT, CDR2 FQNNGV. The CDR3 loop spans 11 amino acids. Trimming shortened V by 5 bases and J by 10 bases, and 9 bases separated the two germline ends. CDR3 in amino acids: CASSPLMEQFF. CDR3 DNA: TGTGCCAGCAGCCCCCTTATGGAGCAGTTCTTC. Full variable domain (missing parts from reference TRBV11-2 and TRBJ2-1): EAGVAQSPRYKIIEKRQSVAFWCNPISGHATLYWYQQILGQGPKLLIQFQNNGVVDDSQLPKDRFSAERLKGVDSTLKIQPAKLEDSAVYLCASSPLMEQFFGPGTRLTVL.

This rearrangement joins TRBV5-4 to TRBJ2-1; 14 bases match TRBD2. The V gene end was trimmed by 7 bases and the J gene end by 14 bases; junction bases not matched to a gene: 5. Germline lookup yields CDR1 SGHNT and CDR2 YYREEE (reference sequence). The CDR3 runs 12 residues. CDR3 amino acids: CASGGLAGEEFF. In DNA form, the CDR3 reads TGTGCCAGCGGGGGACTAGCGGGGGAGGAGTTCTTC.

The chain employs TRBV27 and TRBJ2-3, with 8 bases matching TRBD1. CDR1 MNHEY and CDR2 SMNVEV come from the germline V gene (reference sequence). CDR3 length equals 15 residues. Germline trimming cut 1 base from V and 5 bases from J; bases unmatched to any gene: 5. The CDR3 nucleotides read TGTGCCAGCAGTTTATTGGGGACAGGTTTAGATACGCAGTATTTT. Protein: CASSLLGTGLDTQYF.

This clone has more than one count but fewer than ten. This chain connects TRBV5-1 to TRBJ1-2, with D possibly TRBD1 on 6 matching bases. The V and J ends lost 2 bases and 4 bases respectively, with 9 bases between them. This CDR3 has 13 amino acids. Germline V lookup: CDR1 SGHRS, CDR2 YFSETQ. DNA for the CDR3: TGCGCCAGCAGCTTAGGACAGCGCTATGGCTACACCTTC. This sequence encodes CASSLGQRYGYTF.

V and J are TRBV5-5 and TRBJ2-1, with D unresolved. The germline V and J ends were trimmed by 5 bases and 5 bases, with 8 bases remaining between them. The CDR3 length is 12 residues. Germline V gene data show CDR1 as SGHKS and CDR2 as YYEKEE (reference sequence). The CDR3 protein is CASSWLDNEQFF. The CDR3 DNA follows: TGTGCCAGCAGTTGGCTCGACAATGAGCAGTTCTTC.

The chain joins TRBV4-1 to TRBJ2-3; D is ambiguous. Trimming removed 3 bases at V and 1 base at J, with 8 bases between. The CDR3 covers 14 residues. The germline V gene encodes CDR1 MGHRA and CDR2 YSYEKL. The CDR3 loop is CASSQAGGTDTQYF. The CDR3 nucleotides read TGCGCCAGCAGCCAGGCTGGGGGCACAGATACGCAGTATTTT.

The chain is built from TRBV15 and TRBJ2-5; 7 bases align to TRBD1. The CDR3 covers 13 residues. Germline assignment: CDR1 LNHNV and CDR2 YYDKDF (reference sequence). J lost 4 bases, V lost 6 bases, and 5 bases had no gene match. The CDR3 nucleotides are TGTGCCACCAGGACCAGGGGGTTAGAGACCCAGTACTTC. Residues: CATRTRGLETQYF.

The rearrangement links TRBV5-1 to TRBJ2-7; a weak D match, TRBD1 (6 bases). Trimming took off 2 bases at V and 5 bases at J, with 11 bases between the two ends. Germline V lookup: CDR1 SGHRS, CDR2 YFSETQ. The CDR3 consists of 13 residues. The CDR3 protein is CASSFPGDHEQYF. CDR3 nucleotide sequence: TGCGCCAGCAGCTTCCCAGGGGACCACGAGCAGTACTTC.

The chain uses TRBV5-6 and TRBJ1-2; D perhaps matches TRBD1 (5 bases). This CDR3 spans 14 amino acids. V gave up 2 bases and J gave up 4 bases, with 12 bases separating them. Germline assignment: CDR1 SGHDT and CDR2 YYEEEE. The CDR3 nucleotides are TGTGCCAGCAGCTTCGGGACGGCTAGCTATGGCTACACCTTC. Translated: CASSFGTASYGYTF.